The entry below gives a single T cell receptor (beta chain) sequence along with its context. Its antigen remains unidentified. The germline gives CDR1 SGHTA, CDR2 FQGNSA. V gave up 5 bases and J gave up 6 bases; unmatched junction bases: 7. The CDR3 sequence is 14 residues long. The assay was carried out at the deep level. For every subset, genomic DNA was evenly distributed across several immunoSEQ plates. Profiled with immunoSEQ multiplex PCR; TCRdb holds only in-frame clones, not every one. The repertoire consists of fewer than 2.5 million clones, with more than 85% occurring once and the leading ten covering approximately 0.37%. This sample is drawn from a study of shared clonotypes between healthy human individuals. Study-wide points: In this cohort, only blood was sampled, and tissue repertoires likely differ. Clonotype sharing across a few donors was observed for 4% to 5.5% of naive CD4 clonotypes.

The sample was naive CD4+ T cells from PBMCs. Subset indicated: CD45RA+ positively selected. The receptor comes from a man between 18 and 29 years old in good health. Some clones in this sample may be carry-over from other donors' samples. V and J are TRBV7-2 and TRBJ2-3, with 8 bases identical to TRBD2. CDR3 residues: CASSPSGRSDTQYF. Written as DNA, the CDR3 is TGTGCCAGCAGCCCGAGCGGGAGATCGGATACGCAGTATTTT.